The clone carrying this T cell receptor (beta chain) has a handful of counts. Its matching antigen is unknown. CDR3 length: 18 amino acids. These data originate in a study of response to subunit inactivated influenza vaccine. TCRdb re-analysed the RT-PCR reads in MiXCR, keeping a single row per CDR3 protein. The sample yields hundreds of thousands of distinct CDR3 sequences, 7.6% seen once. Findings and limits, study-wide: A suggestion made by the authors is that each seasonal influenza vaccination recruits few new T cells.

Material: PBMCs from blood, obtained about 24 months after vaccination. The chain has TRBV21-1 and TRBJ2-7; no check of the table's D call, TRBD2, against the DNA was made. TRBV21-1 is a pseudogene. The receptor's source is a man between 50 and 69 years old who received an inactivated influenza vaccine. CDR3 sequence reads: CASSKDWREGLKRYEQYF. DNA of the CDR3: TGTGCCAGCAGCAAAGACTGGCGGGAGGGCCTTAAACGCTACGAGCAGTACTTC.